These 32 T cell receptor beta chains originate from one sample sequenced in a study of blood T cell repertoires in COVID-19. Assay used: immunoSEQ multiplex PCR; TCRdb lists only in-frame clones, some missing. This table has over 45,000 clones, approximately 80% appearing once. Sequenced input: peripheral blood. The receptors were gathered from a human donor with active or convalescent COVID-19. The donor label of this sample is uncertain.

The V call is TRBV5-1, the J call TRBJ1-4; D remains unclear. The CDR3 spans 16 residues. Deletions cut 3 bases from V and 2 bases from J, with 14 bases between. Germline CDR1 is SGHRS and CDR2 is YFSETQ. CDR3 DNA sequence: TGCGCCAGCAGCTCCCGGCCGGGGTCGACTAATGAAAAACTGTTTTTT. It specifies CASSSRPGSTNEKLFF.

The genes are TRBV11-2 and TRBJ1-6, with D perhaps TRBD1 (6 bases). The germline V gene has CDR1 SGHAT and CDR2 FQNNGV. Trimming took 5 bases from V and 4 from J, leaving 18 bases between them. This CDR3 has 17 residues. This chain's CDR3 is CASSTPRGSSYNSPLHF. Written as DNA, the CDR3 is TGTGCCAGCAGCACCCCCAGGGGATCCTCTTATAATTCACCCCTCCACTTT.

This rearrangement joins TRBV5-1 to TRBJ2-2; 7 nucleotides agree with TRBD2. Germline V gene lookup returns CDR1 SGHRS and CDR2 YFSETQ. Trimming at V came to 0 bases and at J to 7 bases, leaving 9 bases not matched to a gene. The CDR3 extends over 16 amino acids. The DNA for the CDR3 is TGCGCCAGCAGCTTGGACCTAGGACTAGTAAGCGGGGAGCTGTTTTTT. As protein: CASSLDLGLVSGELFF.

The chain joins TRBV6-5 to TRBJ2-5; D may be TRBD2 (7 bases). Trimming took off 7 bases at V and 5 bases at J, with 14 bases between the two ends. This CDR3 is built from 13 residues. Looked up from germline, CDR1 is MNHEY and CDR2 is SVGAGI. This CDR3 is CASTPGGHETQYF. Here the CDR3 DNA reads TGTGCCAGCACCCCCGGGGGGCATGAGACCCAGTACTTC.

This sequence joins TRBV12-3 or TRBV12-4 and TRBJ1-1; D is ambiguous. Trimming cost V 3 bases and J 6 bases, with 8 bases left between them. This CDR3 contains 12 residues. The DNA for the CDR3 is TGTGCCAGCAGTTTTTCTAAAGCTGAAGCTTTCTTT. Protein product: CASSFSKAEAFF.

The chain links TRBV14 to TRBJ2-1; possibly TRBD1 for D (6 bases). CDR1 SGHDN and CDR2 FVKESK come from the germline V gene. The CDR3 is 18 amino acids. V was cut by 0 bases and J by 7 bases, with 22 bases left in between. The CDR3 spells CASSQDLGSHRDGNEQFF. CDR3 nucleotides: TGTGCCAGCAGCCAAGATCTGGGTAGCCACAGGGACGGGAATGAGCAGTTCTTC.

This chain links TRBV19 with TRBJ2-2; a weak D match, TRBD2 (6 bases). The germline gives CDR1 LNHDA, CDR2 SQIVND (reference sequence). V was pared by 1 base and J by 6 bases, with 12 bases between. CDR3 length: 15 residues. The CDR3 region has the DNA TGTGCCAGTAGTATAGTCGGGAGTCAAGCCGGGGAGCTGTTTTTT. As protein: CASSIVGSQAGELFF.

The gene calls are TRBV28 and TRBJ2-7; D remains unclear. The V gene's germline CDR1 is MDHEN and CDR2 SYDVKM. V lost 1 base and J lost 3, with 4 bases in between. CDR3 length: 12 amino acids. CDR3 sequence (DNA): TGTGCCAGCAGTTTATACAGCTACGAGCAGTACTTC. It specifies CASSLYSYEQYF.

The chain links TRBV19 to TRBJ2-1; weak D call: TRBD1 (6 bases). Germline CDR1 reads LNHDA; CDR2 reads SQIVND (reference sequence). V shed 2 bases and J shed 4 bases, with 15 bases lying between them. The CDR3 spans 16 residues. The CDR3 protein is CASSIIWTAIYNEQFF. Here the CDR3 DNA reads TGTGCCAGTAGTATAATCTGGACAGCGATATACAATGAGCAGTTCTTC.

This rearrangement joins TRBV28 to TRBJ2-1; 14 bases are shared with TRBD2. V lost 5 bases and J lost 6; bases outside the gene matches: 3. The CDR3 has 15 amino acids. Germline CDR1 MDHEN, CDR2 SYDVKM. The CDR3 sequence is CASSQGLAGVNEQFF. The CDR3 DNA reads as TGTGCCAGCAGTCAGGGACTAGCGGGGGTCAATGAGCAGTTCTTC.

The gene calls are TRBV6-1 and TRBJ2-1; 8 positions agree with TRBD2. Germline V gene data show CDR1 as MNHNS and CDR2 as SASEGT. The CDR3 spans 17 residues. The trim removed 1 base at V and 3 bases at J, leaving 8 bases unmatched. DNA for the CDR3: TGTGCCAGCAGTGAAGAGCGGGAGATTGGGGTCTACAATGAGCAGTTCTTC. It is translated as CASSEEREIGVYNEQFF.

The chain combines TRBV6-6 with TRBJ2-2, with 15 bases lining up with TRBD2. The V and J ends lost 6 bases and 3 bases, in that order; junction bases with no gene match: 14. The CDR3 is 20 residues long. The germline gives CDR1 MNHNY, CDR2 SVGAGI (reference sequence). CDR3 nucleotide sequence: TGTGCCAGCAGCTCCGCCGGGACTAGCGGGAGGCGGTCCCACACCGGGGAGCTGTTTTTT. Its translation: CASSSAGTSGRRSHTGELFF.

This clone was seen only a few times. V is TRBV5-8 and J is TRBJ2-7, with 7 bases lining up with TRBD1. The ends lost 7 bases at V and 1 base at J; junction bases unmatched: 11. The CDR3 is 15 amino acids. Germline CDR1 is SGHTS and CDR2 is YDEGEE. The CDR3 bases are TGTGCCAGCGAGCCCTCCGGGACAGTTTCCTACGAGCAGTACTTC. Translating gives CASEPSGTVSYEQYF.

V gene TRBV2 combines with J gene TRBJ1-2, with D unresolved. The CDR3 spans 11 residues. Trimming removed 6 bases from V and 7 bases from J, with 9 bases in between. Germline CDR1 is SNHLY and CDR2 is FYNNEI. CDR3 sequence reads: CASRDYGGYTF. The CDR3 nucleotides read TGTGCCAGCAGGGACTATGGTGGCTACACCTTC.

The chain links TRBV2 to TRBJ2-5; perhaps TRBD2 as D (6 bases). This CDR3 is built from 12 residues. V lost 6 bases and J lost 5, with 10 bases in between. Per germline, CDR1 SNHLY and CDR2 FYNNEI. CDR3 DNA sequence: TGTGCCAGCAGAGTAGGAGGGGAGACCCAGTACTTC. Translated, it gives CASRVGGETQYF. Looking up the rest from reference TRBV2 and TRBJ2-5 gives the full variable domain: EPEVTQTPSHQVTQMGQEVILRCVPISNHLYFYWYRQILGQKVEFLVSFYNNEISEKSEIFDDQFSVERPDGSNFTLKIRSTKLEDSAMYFCASRVGGETQYFGPGTRLLVL.

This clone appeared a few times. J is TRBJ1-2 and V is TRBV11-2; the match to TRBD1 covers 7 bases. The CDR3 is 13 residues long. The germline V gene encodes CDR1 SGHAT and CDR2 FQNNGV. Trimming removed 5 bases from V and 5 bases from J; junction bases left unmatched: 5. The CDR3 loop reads CASSPQQGYGYTF. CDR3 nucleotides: TGTGCCAGCAGCCCGCAACAGGGGTATGGCTACACCTTC.

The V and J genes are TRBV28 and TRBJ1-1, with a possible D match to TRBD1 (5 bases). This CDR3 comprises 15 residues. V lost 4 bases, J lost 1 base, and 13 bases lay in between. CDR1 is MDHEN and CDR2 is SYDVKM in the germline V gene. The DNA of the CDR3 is TGTGCCAGCAGTTCGCCCCAGGGCACGAACACTGAAGCTTTCTTT. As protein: CASSSPQGTNTEAFF.

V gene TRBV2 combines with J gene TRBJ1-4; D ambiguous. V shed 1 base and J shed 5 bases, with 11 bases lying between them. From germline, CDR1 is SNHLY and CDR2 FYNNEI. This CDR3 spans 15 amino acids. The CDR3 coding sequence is TGTGCCAGCAGTGAAGTCCCCGGGTCCAATGAAAAACTGTTTTTT. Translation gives CASSEVPGSNEKLFF.

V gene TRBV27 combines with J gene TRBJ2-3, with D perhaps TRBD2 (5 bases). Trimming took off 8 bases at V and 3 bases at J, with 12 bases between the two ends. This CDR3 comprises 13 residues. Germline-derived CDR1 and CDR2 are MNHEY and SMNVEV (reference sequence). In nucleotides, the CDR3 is TGTGCCAGCTCTGACGGCGGGACAGATACGCAGTATTTT. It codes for CASSDGGTDTQYF.

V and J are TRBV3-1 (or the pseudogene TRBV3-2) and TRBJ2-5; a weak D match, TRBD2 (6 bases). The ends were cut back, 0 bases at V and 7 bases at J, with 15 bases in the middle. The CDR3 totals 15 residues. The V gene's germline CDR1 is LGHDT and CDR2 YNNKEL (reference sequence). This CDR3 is CASSQDTAGIGTQYF. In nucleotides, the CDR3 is TGTGCCAGCAGCCAAGACACGGCGGGGATTGGGACCCAGTACTTC.

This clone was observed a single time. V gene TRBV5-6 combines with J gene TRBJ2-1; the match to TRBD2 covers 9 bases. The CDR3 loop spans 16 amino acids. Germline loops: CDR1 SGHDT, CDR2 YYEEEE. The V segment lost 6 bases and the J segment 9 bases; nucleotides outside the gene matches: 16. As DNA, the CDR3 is TGTGCCAGCATGAAACGGGGTAGCGGGAGTAGGAGTGAGCAGTTCTTC. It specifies CASMKRGSGSRSEQFF.

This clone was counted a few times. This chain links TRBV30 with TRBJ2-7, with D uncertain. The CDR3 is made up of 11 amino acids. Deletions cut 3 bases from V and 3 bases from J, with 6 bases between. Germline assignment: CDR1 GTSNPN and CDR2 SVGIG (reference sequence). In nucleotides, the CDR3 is TGTGCCTGGAGCGCTAACTACGAGCAGTACTTC. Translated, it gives CAWSANYEQYF.

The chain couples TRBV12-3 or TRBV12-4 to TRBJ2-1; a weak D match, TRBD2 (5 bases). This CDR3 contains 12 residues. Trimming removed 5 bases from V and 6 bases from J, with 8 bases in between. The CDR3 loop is CASSKTSNEQFF. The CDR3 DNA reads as TGTGCCAGCAGTAAAACTAGCAATGAGCAGTTCTTC.

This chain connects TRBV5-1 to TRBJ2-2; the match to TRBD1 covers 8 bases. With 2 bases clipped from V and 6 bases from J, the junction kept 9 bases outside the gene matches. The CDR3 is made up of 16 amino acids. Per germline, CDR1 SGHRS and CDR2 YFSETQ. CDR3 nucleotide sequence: TGCGCCAGCAGCTTCGAGGACAGGGTTTTCGCCGGGGAGCTGTTTTTT. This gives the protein CASSFEDRVFAGELFF.

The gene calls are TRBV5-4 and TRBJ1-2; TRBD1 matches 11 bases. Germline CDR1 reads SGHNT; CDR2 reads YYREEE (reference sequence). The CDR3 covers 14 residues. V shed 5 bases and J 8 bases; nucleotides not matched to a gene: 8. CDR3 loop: CASRSGQGARGYTF. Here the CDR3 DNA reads TGTGCCAGCAGATCCGGACAGGGGGCGCGAGGCTACACCTTC.

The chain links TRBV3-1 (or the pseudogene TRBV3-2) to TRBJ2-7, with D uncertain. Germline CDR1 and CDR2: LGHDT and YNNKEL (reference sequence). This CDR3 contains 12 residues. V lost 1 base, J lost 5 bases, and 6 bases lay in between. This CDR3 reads CASSQVRDEQYF. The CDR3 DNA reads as TGTGCCAGCAGCCAAGTTCGAGACGAGCAGTACTTC.

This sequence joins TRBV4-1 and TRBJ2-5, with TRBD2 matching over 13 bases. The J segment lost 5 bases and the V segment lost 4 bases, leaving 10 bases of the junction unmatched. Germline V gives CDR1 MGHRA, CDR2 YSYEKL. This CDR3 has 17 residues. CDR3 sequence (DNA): TGCGCCAGCAGCCTATCCGGACTAGCGGGAGTGTATGAGACCCAGTACTTC. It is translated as CASSLSGLAGVYETQYF.

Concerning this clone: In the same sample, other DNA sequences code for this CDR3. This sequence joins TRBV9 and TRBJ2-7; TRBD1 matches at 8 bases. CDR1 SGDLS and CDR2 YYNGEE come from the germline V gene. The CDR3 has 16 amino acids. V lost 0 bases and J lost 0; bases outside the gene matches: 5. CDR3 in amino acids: CASSVAGTGSSYEQYF. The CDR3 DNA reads TGTGCCAGCAGCGTAGCGGGGACAGGAAGCTCCTACGAGCAGTACTTC.

The CDR3 nucleotides read TGTGCCAGCAGCGTAGTTCGGGGAATGAATTCACCCCTCCACTTT. It encodes CASSVVRGMNSPLHF. This chain joins TRBV9 and TRBJ1-6; D gene uncertain. The CDR3 consists of 15 residues. Trimming took off 0 bases at V and 7 bases at J, with 11 bases between the two ends. CDR1 and CDR2 (germline): SGDLS, YYNGEE.

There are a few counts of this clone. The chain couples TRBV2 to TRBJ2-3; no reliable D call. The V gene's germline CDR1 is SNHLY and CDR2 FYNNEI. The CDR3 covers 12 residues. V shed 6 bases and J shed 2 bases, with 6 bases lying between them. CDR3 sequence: CASSDNTDTQYF. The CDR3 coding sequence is TGTGCCAGCAGCGACAACACAGATACGCAGTATTTT.

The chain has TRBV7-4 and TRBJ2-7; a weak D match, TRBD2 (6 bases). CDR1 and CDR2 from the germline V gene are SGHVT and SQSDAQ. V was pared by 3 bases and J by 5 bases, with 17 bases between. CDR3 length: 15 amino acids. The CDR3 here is CASSFMSQGGHEQYF. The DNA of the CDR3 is TGTGCCAGCAGCTTTATGAGTCAGGGAGGCCACGAGCAGTACTTC.

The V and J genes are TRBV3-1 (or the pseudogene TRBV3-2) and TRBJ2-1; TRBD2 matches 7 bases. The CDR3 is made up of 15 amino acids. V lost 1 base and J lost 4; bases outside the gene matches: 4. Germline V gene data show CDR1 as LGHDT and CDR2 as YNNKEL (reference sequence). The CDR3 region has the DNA TGTGCCAGCAGCCAAGCGGGAGGACGTTACAATGAGCAGTTCTTC. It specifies CASSQAGGRYNEQFF.